The 12 T cell receptor beta chains given below trace back to one sample, sequenced in a study of CD8 T cells in ankylosing spondylitis. Each CDR3 protein is one row after TCRdb ran MiXCR on the 5' RACE reads. This table has around 210,000 distinct CDR3 sequences, less than 9.5% appearing once. The sequencing sample was made of blood, either unsorted or a sorted T cell fraction (not recorded which). These receptors were collected from a female donor with ankylosing spondylitis or in good health (not recorded which).

This clonotype was counted ten times or more. V gene TRBV7-2 combines with J gene TRBJ2-3; 9 bases align to TRBD2. CDR1 is SGHTA and CDR2 is FQGNSA in the germline V gene. The CDR3 covers 16 residues. The ends lost 5 bases at V and 5 bases at J; junction bases unmatched: 11. The CDR3 coding sequence is TGTGCCAGCAGCGTACTGTCTAGCGGGACGGGAGATACGCAGTATTTT. Translation: CASSVLSSGTGDTQYF.

The table lists this clonotype with a few counts. This sequence may be a read error, since a much larger clone differs from it by one base. The J gene is TRBJ2-5, the V gene TRBV29-1; D is unresolved. This CDR3 is 12 amino acids long. The germline V gene encodes CDR1 SQVTM and CDR2 ANQGSEA. CDR3 in DNA: TGCAGCGTCGGAATAGTAGAAGAGGCCCAGTACTTC. As protein: CSVGIVEEAQYF.

This clonotype was detected many times. V and J are TRBV5-1 and TRBJ2-1; the D gene could be TRBD1 or TRBD2 (5 bases each). This CDR3 region has 13 residues. V lost 4 bases, J lost 10 bases, and 15 bases lay in between. Germline loops: CDR1 SGHRS, CDR2 YFSETQ. The chain's CDR3 is CASSLGGETEQFF. The CDR3 coding sequence is TGCGCCAGCAGCCTTGGGGGAGAGACGGAGCAGTTCTTC.

The chain employs TRBV7-9 and TRBJ2-6; D not certain. Trimming removed 3 bases at V and 3 bases at J, with 15 bases between. The CDR3 totals 17 residues. Germline V gene sequence: CDR1 SEHNR, CDR2 FQNEAQ (reference sequence). The CDR3 protein is CASSFKNDALGANVLTF. The CDR3 nucleotides read TGTGCCAGCAGCTTTAAAAACGACGCCCTTGGGGCCAACGTCCTGACTTTC. The full variable domain, rest sourced from reference TRBV7-9 and TRBJ2-6, is DTGVSQNPRHKITKRGQNVTFRCDPISEHNRLYWYRQTLGQGPEFLTYFQNEAQLEKSRLLSDRFSAERPKGSFSTLEIQRTEQGDSAMYLCASSFKNDALGANVLTFGAGSRLTVL.

The CDR3 DNA reads as TGTGCCAGCAGCTTAGCCTTGAGATCTTCGGGGTCTGAAGCTTTCTTT. Translated, it gives CASSLALRSSGSEAFF. The V gene is TRBV7-9, the J gene TRBJ1-1; D not certain. Germline V gene data show CDR1 as SEHNR and CDR2 as FQNEAQ (reference sequence). The CDR3 has 16 residues. Trimming took off 0 bases at V and 6 bases at J, with 17 bases between the two ends.

As for this clonotype: Possible read error: a much larger clone is one base away. The V gene is TRBV21-1, the J gene TRBJ2-5. TRBV21-1 is noted as a pseudogene. The CDR3 runs to 10 residues. As DNA, the CDR3 is TGTGCCAGCAGCAAAGAGGCCCAGTACTTC. Translating gives CASSKEAQYF.

This clonotype was found many times. The rearrangement uses TRBV28 and TRBJ2-5, with 7 bases that match TRBD1. V trimming: 3 bases; J trimming: 4 bases; junction bases outside the gene matches: 8. The germline CDR1 and CDR2 sequences are MDHEN and SYDVKM. The CDR3 runs to 15 residues. CDR3 protein: CASSLRSGQIETQYF. DNA for the CDR3: TGTGCCAGCAGTTTGAGGTCGGGACAGATAGAGACCCAGTACTTC.

With respect to this clonotype: It may be a read error: a sequence one base away is much more abundant. The chain is built from TRBV7-3 and TRBJ2-5, with D possibly matching TRBD1 (6 bases). The CDR3 runs to 15 residues. Germline V gene sequence: CDR1 SGHTA, CDR2 FQGTGA. The chain's CDR3 is CTSSLNRESRETQYF. For the CDR3, the DNA is TGTACCAGCAGCTTAAACAGGGAAAGTAGGGAGACCCAGTACTTC.

This clonotype was found a few times. The chain uses TRBV5-1 and TRBJ2-3; 10 bases match TRBD2. This CDR3 region has 15 residues. CDR1 and CDR2 from the germline V gene are SGHRS and YFSETQ. V lost 5 bases to trimming and J lost 6 bases; unmatched junction nucleotides: 9. CDR3 DNA: TGCGCCAGCAGGTATTCGGCTAGCGGGAGCGATACGCAGTATTTT. As protein: CASRYSASGSDTQYF.

This clonotype showed up many times. This rearrangement joins TRBV7-2 to TRBJ1-4; 8 bases line up with TRBD1. From germline, CDR1 is SGHTA and CDR2 FQGNSA. The CDR3 has 15 residues. Unmatched junction bases numbered 4, after V lost 1 base and J lost 6 bases. CDR3 residues: CASSLVETGDEKLFF. The CDR3 DNA is TGTGCCAGCAGCTTAGTCGAGACAGGGGATGAAAAACTGTTTTTT.

This clonotype has a count of ten or more. The V gene is TRBV10-3, the J gene TRBJ2-1; 7 bases agree with TRBD2. Germline V gives CDR1 ENHRY, CDR2 SYGVKD. This CDR3 is built from 14 residues. V shed 6 bases and J 7 bases; nucleotides not matched to a gene: 9. Here the CDR3 DNA reads TGTGCCATCAGCGCCGGGACTATCGAGAATGAGCAGTTCTTC. Amino acid sequence: CAISAGTIENEQFF.

This clonotype showed up many times. This chain uses TRBV4-3 with TRBJ2-7; 8 bases match TRBD2. Per germline, CDR1 LGHNA and CDR2 YSLEER. V shed 3 bases and J 0 bases; nucleotides not matched to a gene: 4. The length of the CDR3 is 15 residues. CDR3 DNA: TGCGCCAGCAGCCACATACTAGCGGCCTCCTACGAGCAGTACTTC. Translated, it gives CASSHILAASYEQYF.